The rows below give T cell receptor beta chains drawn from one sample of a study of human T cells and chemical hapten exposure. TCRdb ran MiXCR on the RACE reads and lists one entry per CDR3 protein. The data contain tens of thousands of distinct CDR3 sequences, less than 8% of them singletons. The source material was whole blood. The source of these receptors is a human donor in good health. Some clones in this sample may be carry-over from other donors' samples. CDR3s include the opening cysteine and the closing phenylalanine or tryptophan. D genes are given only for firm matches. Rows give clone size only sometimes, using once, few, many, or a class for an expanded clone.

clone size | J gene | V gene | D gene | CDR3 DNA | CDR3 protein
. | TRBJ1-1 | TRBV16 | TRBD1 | TGTGCCAGCAGCCGGGACAGGGGAAACACTGAAGCTTTCTTT | CASSRDRGNTEAFF
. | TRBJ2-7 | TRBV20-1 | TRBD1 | TGCAGTGCTAATCCACAGGGGTTAAACGAGCAGTACTTC | CSANPQGLNEQYF
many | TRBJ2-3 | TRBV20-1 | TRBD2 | TGCAGTGTCACAAATCCGACTAGCGGCACAGATACGCAGTATTTT | CSVTNPTSGTDTQYF
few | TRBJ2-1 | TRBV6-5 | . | TGTGCCAGCAGCGGGGACATGGATTGTGTGGATGAGCAGTTCTTC | CASSGDMDCVDEQFF
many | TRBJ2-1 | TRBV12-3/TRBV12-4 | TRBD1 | TGTGCCAGCAGTCCGACAGGGGCCCGCTCCTACAATGAGCAGTTCTTC | CASSPTGARSYNEQFF
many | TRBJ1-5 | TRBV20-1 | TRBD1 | TGCAGTGCGGGGACAGGAGCAAATCAGCCCCAGCATTTT | CSAGTGANQPQHF
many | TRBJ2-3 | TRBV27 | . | TGTGCCAGCAAAGACGGCCGAAGCACAGATACGCAGTATTTT | CASKDGRSTDTQYF
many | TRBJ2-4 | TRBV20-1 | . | TGCAGTGCCGAACCCAGGCGGTTGGCCAAAAACATTCAGTACTTC | CSAEPRRLAKNIQYF
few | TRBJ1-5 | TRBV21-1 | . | TGTGCCAGCGAGGGGGGCAGGGCGATAAATCAGCCCCAGCATTTT | CASEGGRAINQPQHF
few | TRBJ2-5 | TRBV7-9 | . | TGTGCCAGCAGCTCTCTGGGAGAGACCCAGTACTTC | CASSSLGETQYF
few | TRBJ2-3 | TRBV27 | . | TGTGCCAGCTCACGGGACTTTAGCACAGATACGCAGTATTTT | CASSRDFSTDTQYF
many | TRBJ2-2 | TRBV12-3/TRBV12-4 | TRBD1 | TGTGCCAGCAGCCAACTACAGGGGGCAGGGACCGGGGAGCTGTTTTTT | CASSQLQGAGTGELFF
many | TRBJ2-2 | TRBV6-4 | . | TGTGCCAGCAGACTACAGGACACCGGGGAGCTGTTCTTT | CASRLQDTGELFF
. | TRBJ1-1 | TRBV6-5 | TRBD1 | TGTGCCAGCAGTTCCTCCCAGGGGGGCACTGAAGCTTTCTTT | CASSSSQGGTEAFF
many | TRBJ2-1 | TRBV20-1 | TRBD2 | TGCAGTACTAGGGAACTAGCGGGAGGCAATGAGCAGTTCTTC | CSTRELAGGNEQFF
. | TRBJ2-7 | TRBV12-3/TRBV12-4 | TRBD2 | TGTGCCAGCAGACACCACGGGAGGCTTAACGAGCAGTACTTC | CASRHHGRLNEQYF
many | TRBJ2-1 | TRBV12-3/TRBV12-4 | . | TGTGCCAGCAGTTTGAACAGGTGGAATGAGCAGTTCTTC | CASSLNRWNEQFF
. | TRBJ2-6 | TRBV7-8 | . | TGTGCCAGCAGCTTAAATCCTGGGGCCAACGTCCTGACTTTC | CASSLNPGANVLTF
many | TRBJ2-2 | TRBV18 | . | TGTGCCAGCTCACCTGGCAGGGAGTCGACCGGGGAGCTGTTTTTT | CASSPGRESTGELFF
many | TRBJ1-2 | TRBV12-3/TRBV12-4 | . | TGTGCCAGCAGTCCAGCCGGGGCACTCTATGGCTACACCTTC | CASSPAGALYGYTF
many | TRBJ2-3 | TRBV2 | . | TGTGCCAGCACCTGGGCGCCGAGAGATACGCAGTATTTT | CASTWAPRDTQYF
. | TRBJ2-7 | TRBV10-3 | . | TGTGCCATCAGTGAGACAGAGATCTACGAGCAGTACTTC | CAISETEIYEQYF
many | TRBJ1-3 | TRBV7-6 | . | TGTGCCAGCAGCTTAGGAGGTCCCGGTTACGTGGGAAACACCATATATTTT | CASSLGGPGYVGNTIYF
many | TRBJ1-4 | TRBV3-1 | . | TGTGCCAGCAGCCAACAGGGTGGCGATGAAAAACTGTTTTTT | CASSQQGGDEKLFF
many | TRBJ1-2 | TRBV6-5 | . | TGTGCCAGCAGTTACTCTGACAGTAACTATGGCTACACCTTC | CASSYSDSNYGYTF
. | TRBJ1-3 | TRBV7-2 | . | TGTGCCAGCAGCCCCCAGTGGGACGGAAACACCATATATTTT | CASSPQWDGNTIYF
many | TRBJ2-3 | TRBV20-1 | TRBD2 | TGCAGTGCTAGAAGGCAGGGAGGGGCAGATACGCAGTATTTT | CSARRQGGADTQYF
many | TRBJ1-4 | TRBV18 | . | TGTGCCAGCTCATCGGGTAGCCCTAATGAAAAACTGTTTTTT | CASSSGSPNEKLFF
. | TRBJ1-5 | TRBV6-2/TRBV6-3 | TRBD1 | TGTGCCAGCAGGACAGGGGAGGGTCAGCCCCAGCATTTT | CASRTGEGQPQHF
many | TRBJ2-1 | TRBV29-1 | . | TGCAGCGTTGGATCCTATGAGCAGTTCTTC | CSVGSYEQFF
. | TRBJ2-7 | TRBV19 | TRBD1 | TGTGCCAGTAGCAGCCGGGACAGGGGCTACGAGCAGTACTTC | CASSSRDRGYEQYF
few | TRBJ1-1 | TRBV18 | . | TGTGCCAGCTCTGCGGAGGTAAAAGCTTTCTTT | CASSAEVKAFF
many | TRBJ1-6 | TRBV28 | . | TGTGCAGGGGGGGGCTCCTATAATTCACCCCTCCACTTT | CAGGGSYNSPLHF
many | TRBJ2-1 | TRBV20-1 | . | TGCAGTGCTAGAGATATATTGGGTGAGCAGTTCTTC | CSARDILGEQFF
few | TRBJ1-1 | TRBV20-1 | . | TGCAGTGCTAGCAGTCAGGGATGGGATTCGGCGTCCGAAGCTTTCTTT | CSASSQGWDSASEAFF
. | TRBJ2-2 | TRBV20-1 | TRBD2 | TGCAGTGCTAGTAGGCCTAGCGGGAGGGCCGGCACCGGGGAGCTGTTTTTT | CSASRPSGRAGTGELFF